The next 19 T cell receptor beta chains were all read from a single sample in a study of T cell responses to AZD1222 COVID-19 vaccine. Profiled with immunoSEQ multiplex PCR; TCRdb holds only in-frame clones, not every one. The table records 150,000 or so clones, about 90% of them present only once. The sequencing here drew on peripheral blood, taken on day 0 of AZD1222 vaccination. These receptors came from an adult in good health.

The rearrangement uses TRBV7-2 and TRBJ2-1; 7 nucleotides align to TRBD2. The CDR3 totals 16 residues. Per the germline V gene, CDR1 is SGHTA and CDR2 is FQGNSA. V lost 1 base, J lost 2 bases, and 5 bases stayed unmatched. CDR3 amino acids: CASSLGWGGTYNEQFF. In nucleotides, the CDR3 is TGTGCCAGCAGCTTAGGGTGGGGGGGAACCTACAATGAGCAGTTCTTC.

The V and J genes are TRBV7-9 and TRBJ1-5; TRBD1 might be the D (5 bases). CDR1 SEHNR and CDR2 FQNEAQ come from the germline V gene (reference sequence). CDR3 length: 19 residues. With 4 bases removed from V and 0 bases from J, the gap between germline ends came to 22 bases. The CDR3 sequence is CASSSTISGTDYSNQPQHF. The DNA of the CDR3 is TGTGCCAGCAGCTCCACGATCTCCGGGACCGATTATAGCAATCAGCCCCAGCATTTT.

The V gene is TRBV6-5, the J gene TRBJ1-2; tentatively, D is TRBD1 (6 bases). The V gene's germline CDR1 is MNHEY and CDR2 SVGAGI. The V end lost 11 bases, the J end lost 0 bases, and 16 bases lay between the germline ends. The CDR3 contains 14 residues. This chain's CDR3 is CASRDTGANYGYTF. The CDR3 coding sequence is TGTGCCTCCCGGGACACAGGCGCTAACTATGGCTACACCTTC.

This clone was detected only once. The rearrangement links TRBV5-8 to TRBJ1-6, with D perhaps matching TRBD1 (5 bases). The CDR3 has 16 residues. The ends were cut back, 4 bases at V and 12 bases at J, with 23 bases in the middle. Germline V CDR1 and CDR2: SGHTS, YDEGEE. CDR3 nucleotide sequence: TGTGCCAGCAGCCGGGTCGGGGGGGATGATTTTCTACCCCTCCACTTT. Residues: CASSRVGGDDFLPLHF.

The chain has TRBV9 and TRBJ2-3, with D tentatively TRBD2 (5 bases). V was shortened by 3 bases and J by 6 bases, with 11 bases between the two germline ends. The CDR3 has 13 residues. In germline, CDR1 is SGDLS, CDR2 YYNGEE. The CDR3 DNA reads as TGTGCCAGCAGCGCCGAAATAGCGGATACGCAGTATTTT. Translated, it gives CASSAEIADTQYF. Combining the CDR3 with reference TRBV9 and TRBJ2-3 gives the whole variable domain DSGVTQTPKHLITATGQRVTLRCSPRSGDLSVYWYQQSLDQGLQFLIQYYNGEERAKGNILERFSAQQFPDLHSELNLSSLELGDSALYFCASSAEIADTQYFGPGTRLTVL.

The chain combines TRBV19 with TRBJ1-5, with D hard to call. Trimming took off 3 bases at V and 0 bases at J, with 12 bases between the two ends. The CDR3 runs 16 residues. From germline, CDR1 is LNHDA and CDR2 SQIVND (reference sequence). The CDR3 DNA reads as TGTGCCAGTAGTATGCTAGGGCAGCTTAGCAATCAGCCCCAGCATTTT. Translating gives CASSMLGQLSNQPQHF. The variable domain in full, with the rest retrieved from reference TRBV19 and TRBJ1-5, is DGGITQSPKYLFRKEGQNVTLSCEQNLNHDAMYWYRQDPGQGLRLIYYSQIVNDFQKGDIAEGYSVSREKKESFPLTVTSAQKNPTAFYLCASSMLGQLSNQPQHFGDGTRLSIL.

For the CDR3, the DNA is TGTGCCAGCAGCCCCCACGGGGGACGCGCTGGAAACACCATATATTTT. Amino acids: CASSPHGGRAGNTIYF. This rearrangement joins TRBV7-8 to TRBJ1-3, with D tentatively TRBD1 (5 bases). The length of the CDR3 is 16 residues. Trimming removed 5 bases at V and 2 bases at J, with 16 bases between. CDR1 and CDR2 (germline): SGHVS, FQNEAQ.

The V call is TRBV5-4, the J call TRBJ1-4, with D possibly TRBD1 on 6 matching bases. In germline, CDR1 is SGHNT, CDR2 YYREEE (reference sequence). This CDR3 region has 18 residues. V was cut by 3 bases and J by 0 bases, with 18 bases left in between. CDR3 bases: TGTGCCAGCAGCTCCCCTGAGGACAGAGATACAACTAATGAAAAACTGTTTTTT. This encodes CASSSPEDRDTTNEKLFF.

The chain links TRBV3-1 (or the pseudogene TRBV3-2) to TRBJ2-7, with D unclear. Germline assignment: CDR1 LGHDT and CDR2 YNNKEL (reference sequence). The CDR3 spans 14 residues. The germline V and J ends were trimmed by 0 bases and 2 bases, with 8 bases remaining between them. The CDR3 DNA follows: TGTGCCAGCAGCCAAGACAGGTACACCTACGAGCAGTACTTC. This encodes CASSQDRYTYEQYF.

The sample holds a few counts of this clone. The V gene is TRBV19, the J gene TRBJ2-7, with D perhaps given as TRBD1 or TRBD2 (5 bases each). V was pared by 9 bases and J by 0 bases, with 15 bases between. CDR3 length: 14 residues. CDR1 and CDR2 (germline): LNHDA, SQIVND (reference sequence). CDR3 sequence reads: CASQGRGSSYEQYF. DNA for the CDR3: TGTGCCAGCCAAGGACGGGGCAGCTCCTACGAGCAGTACTTC.

CDR3 in amino acids: CASSFRQIQETQYF. In nucleotides, the CDR3 is TGTGCCAGCAGCTTTCGACAGATCCAAGAGACCCAGTACTTC. The chain links TRBV5-8 to TRBJ2-5; D is possibly TRBD1 (5 bases). This CDR3 has 14 residues. The germline V gene encodes CDR1 SGHTS and CDR2 YDEGEE. Deletions cut 2 bases from V and 1 base from J, with 9 bases between.

This sequence joins TRBV28 and TRBJ1-2; no clear D. Germline V CDR1 and CDR2: MDHEN, SYDVKM. Between the trimmed V and J ends, which lost 5 bases and 5 bases, there was a span of 18 bases. The length of the CDR3 is 15 residues. The CDR3, as DNA: TGTGCCAGCAGTCCCGGCACAAGGGCTGATTATGGCTACACCTTC. Its protein is CASSPGTRADYGYTF.

The chain couples TRBV6-5 to TRBJ2-5; 8 nucleotides align to TRBD1. The germline gives CDR1 MNHEY, CDR2 SVGAGI. The CDR3 is 15 residues long. After removal of 7 bases from V and 5 bases from J, the junction contained 12 bases not matched to a gene. The CDR3 region is CASTPFGQGRETQYF. The CDR3 bases are TGTGCCAGCACTCCCTTCGGACAGGGAAGGGAGACCCAGTACTTC.

This clone was picked up one time. The rearrangement joins TRBV5-6 to TRBJ2-1; maybe TRBD1 (6 bases). CDR1 is SGHDT and CDR2 is YYEEEE in the germline V gene. This CDR3 spans 17 amino acids. Trimming stripped 1 base from V and 3 bases from J, with 17 bases between. CDR3 sequence: CASSLRRTGIHYNEQFF. CDR3 DNA: TGTGCCAGCAGCTTGAGGAGAACAGGGATCCACTACAATGAGCAGTTCTTC.

V and J are TRBV3-1 (or the pseudogene TRBV3-2) and TRBJ2-3; 12 nucleotides line up with TRBD2. Germline-derived CDR1 and CDR2 are LGHDT and YNNKEL (reference sequence). This CDR3 region has 18 residues. V was pared by 3 bases and J by 2 bases, with 9 bases of the junction left unmatched. The CDR3 nucleotides are TGTGCCAGCAGCCATTGGACTAGCGGGAATGTCGTCACAGATACGCAGTATTTT. It encodes CASSHWTSGNVVTDTQYF.

This chain uses TRBV7-2 with TRBJ2-7; D is possibly TRBD1 (6 bases). Deletions cut 3 bases from V and 0 bases from J, with 9 bases between. This CDR3 spans 14 amino acids. The germline gives CDR1 SGHTA, CDR2 FQGNSA. The CDR3 protein is CASSFGQHSYEQYF. The CDR3 DNA reads TGTGCCAGCAGCTTTGGACAGCACTCCTACGAGCAGTACTTC.

The chain uses TRBV7-2 and TRBJ2-7; tentative D call: TRBD2 (6 bases). Germline V gives CDR1 SGHTA, CDR2 FQGNSA. The CDR3 has 14 amino acids. The V end was cut by 5 bases, the J end by 2 bases, with 13 bases between. CDR3 residues: CASSGGTLTYEQYF. The CDR3 bases are TGTGCCAGCAGCGGTGGGACTCTCACCTACGAGCAGTACTTC.

The J gene is TRBJ2-7, the V gene TRBV7-2, with 8 nucleotides matching TRBD2. Trimming took 2 bases from V and 7 from J; bases not matched to a gene: 16. Germline-derived CDR1 and CDR2 are SGHTA and FQGNSA. CDR3 size: 17 residues. Here the CDR3 DNA reads TGTGCCAGCAGCTTATCAAGTAGTCTGGCGGGGGGCTGGGAGCAGTACTTC. It encodes CASSLSSSLAGGWEQYF.

This sequence joins TRBV10-3 and TRBJ2-3; D might be TRBD1 (5 bases). Germline V gene lookup returns CDR1 ENHRY and CDR2 SYGVKD. The CDR3 runs to 14 residues. Between the trimmed V and J ends, which lost 6 bases and 2 bases, there was a span of 12 bases. This chain's CDR3 is CAIRKQEPTDTQYF. The CDR3 DNA follows: TGTGCCATCAGGAAACAGGAGCCCACAGATACGCAGTATTTT.